This record covers a single T cell receptor (beta chain). Its antigen is unknown. The data belong to a study of T cell responses to AZD1222 COVID-19 vaccine. For the study at large: Second-dose intervals of approximately 4 or approximately 12 weeks were pooled. Study-wide findings and caveats: Nearly half of the spike-specific TCRs reportedly recognize variant regions that carry no mutations. Donors were mostly white British, more females; clonal diversity possibly underestimated. At baseline, seropositivity was found in only six or seven AZD1222 recipients.

The CDR3 consists of 13 residues. Trimming took 3 bases from V and 8 from J, leaving 13 bases between them. Germline V gene lookup returns CDR1 DFQATT and CDR2 SNEGSKA (reference sequence). Data came from immunoSEQ multiplex PCR; TCRdb stores just in-frame clones and leaves some out. The repertoire holds about 120,000 clones, with 90% to 95% as singletons. This specimen consisted of peripheral blood, obtained on day 0 of AZD1222 vaccination. V and J are TRBV20-1 and TRBJ1-4; D perhaps matches TRBD1 (5 bases). The clonotype comes from an adult in good health. Here the CDR3 reads CSASWQGGEKLFF. CDR3 DNA sequence: TGCAGTGCTAGTTGGCAGGGTGGAGAAAAACTGTTTTTT.